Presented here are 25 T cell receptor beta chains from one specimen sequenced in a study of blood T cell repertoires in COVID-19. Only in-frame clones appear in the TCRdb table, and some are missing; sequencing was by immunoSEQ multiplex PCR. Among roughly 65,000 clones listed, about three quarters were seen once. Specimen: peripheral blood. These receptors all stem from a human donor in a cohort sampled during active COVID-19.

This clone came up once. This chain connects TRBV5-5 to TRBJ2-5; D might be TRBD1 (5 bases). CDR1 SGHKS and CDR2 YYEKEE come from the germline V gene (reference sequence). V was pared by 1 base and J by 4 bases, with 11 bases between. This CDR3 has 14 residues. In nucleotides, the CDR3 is TGTGCCAGCAGCTTGACCCTCCAGGGAGAGACCCAGTACTTC. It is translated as CASSLTLQGETQYF.

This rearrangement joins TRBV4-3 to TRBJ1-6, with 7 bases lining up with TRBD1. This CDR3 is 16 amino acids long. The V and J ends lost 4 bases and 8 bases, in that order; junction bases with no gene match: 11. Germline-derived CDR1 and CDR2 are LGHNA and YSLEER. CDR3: CASSPSPTGDHSPLHF. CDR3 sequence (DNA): TGCGCCAGCAGCCCCTCTCCCACAGGGGACCATTCACCCCTCCACTTT.

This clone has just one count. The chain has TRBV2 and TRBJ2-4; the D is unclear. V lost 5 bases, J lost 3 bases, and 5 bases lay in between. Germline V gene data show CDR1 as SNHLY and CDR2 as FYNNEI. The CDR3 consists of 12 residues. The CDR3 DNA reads TGTGCCAGCAGTTACAGCAAAAACATTCAGTACTTC. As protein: CASSYSKNIQYF.

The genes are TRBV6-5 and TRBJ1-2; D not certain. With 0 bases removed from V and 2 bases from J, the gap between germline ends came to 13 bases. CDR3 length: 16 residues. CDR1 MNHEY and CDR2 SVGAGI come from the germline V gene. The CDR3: CASSYSSGGGNYGYTF. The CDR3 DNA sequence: TGTGCCAGCAGTTACTCGAGCGGTGGAGGCAACTATGGCTACACCTTC.

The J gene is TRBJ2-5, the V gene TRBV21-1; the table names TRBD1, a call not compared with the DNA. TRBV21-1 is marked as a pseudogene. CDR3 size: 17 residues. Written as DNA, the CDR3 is TGTGCCAGCAGGGCCCTACAGACCAACGAAATTCAAGAGACCCAGTACTTC. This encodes CASRALQTNEIQETQYF.

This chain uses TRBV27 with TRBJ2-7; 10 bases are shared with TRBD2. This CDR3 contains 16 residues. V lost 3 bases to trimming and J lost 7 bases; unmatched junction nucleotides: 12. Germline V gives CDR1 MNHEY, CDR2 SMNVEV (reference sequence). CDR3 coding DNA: TGTGCCAGCAGTTTCCGCCTCGTAGCGGGGGGCGGGGAGCAGTACTTC. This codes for CASSFRLVAGGGEQYF.

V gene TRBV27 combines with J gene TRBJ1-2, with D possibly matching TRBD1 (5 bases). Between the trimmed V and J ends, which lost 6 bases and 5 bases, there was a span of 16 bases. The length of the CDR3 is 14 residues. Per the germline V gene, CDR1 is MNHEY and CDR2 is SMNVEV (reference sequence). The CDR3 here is CASSVGGLDYGYTF. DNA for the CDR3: TGTGCCAGCAGCGTCGGGGGACTGGATTATGGCTACACCTTC.

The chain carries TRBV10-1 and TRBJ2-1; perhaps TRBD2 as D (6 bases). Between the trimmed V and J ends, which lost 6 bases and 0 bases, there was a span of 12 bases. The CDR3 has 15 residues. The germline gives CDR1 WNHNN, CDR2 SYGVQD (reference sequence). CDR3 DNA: TGCGCCAGCAGCCCCCGGGGGAGCTCCTACAATGAGCAGTTCTTC. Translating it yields CASSPRGSSYNEQFF.

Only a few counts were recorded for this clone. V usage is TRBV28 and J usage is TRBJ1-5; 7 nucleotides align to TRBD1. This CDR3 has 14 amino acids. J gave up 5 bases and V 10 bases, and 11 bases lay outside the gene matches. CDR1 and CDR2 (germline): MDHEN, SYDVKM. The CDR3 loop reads CATQGTLRDQPQHF. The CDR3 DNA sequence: TGTGCCACACAGGGGACCCTCCGAGATCAGCCCCAGCATTTT.

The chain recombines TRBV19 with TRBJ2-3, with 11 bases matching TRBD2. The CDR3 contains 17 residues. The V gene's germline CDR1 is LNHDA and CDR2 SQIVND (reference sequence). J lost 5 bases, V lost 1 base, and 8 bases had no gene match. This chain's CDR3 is CASSIVGTSGAQDTQYF. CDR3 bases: TGTGCCAGTAGTATAGTAGGGACTAGCGGAGCCCAAGATACGCAGTATTTT.

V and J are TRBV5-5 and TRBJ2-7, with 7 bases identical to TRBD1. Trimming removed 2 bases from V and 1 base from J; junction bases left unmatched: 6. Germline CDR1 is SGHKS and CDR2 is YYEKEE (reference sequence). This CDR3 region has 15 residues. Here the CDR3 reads CASSFFWTGSYEQYF. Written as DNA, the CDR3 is TGTGCCAGCAGCTTTTTCTGGACAGGATCCTACGAGCAGTACTTC.

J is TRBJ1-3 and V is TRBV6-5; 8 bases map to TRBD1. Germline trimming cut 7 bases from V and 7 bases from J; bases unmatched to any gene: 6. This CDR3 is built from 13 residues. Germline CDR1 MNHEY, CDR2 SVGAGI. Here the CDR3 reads CASKRTGRNTIYF. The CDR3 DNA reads TGTGCCAGCAAAAGGACAGGGCGGAACACCATATATTTT.

DNA for the CDR3: TGTGCCAGCAGTTCGGCAGGGGTGGCGACCCAGTACTTC. The encoded protein is CASSSAGVATQYF. This sequence joins TRBV28 and TRBJ2-5; D possibly corresponds to TRBD1 (6 bases). Looked up from germline, CDR1 is MDHEN and CDR2 is SYDVKM. Trimming took off 4 bases at V and 7 bases at J, with 13 bases between the two ends. CDR3 length equals 13 residues.

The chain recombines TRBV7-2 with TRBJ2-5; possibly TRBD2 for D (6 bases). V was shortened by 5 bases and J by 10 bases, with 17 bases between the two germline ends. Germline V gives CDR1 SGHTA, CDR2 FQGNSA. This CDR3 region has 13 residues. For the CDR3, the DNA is TGTGCCAGCAGCCCCGGCACAATGCGGGACCAGTACTTC. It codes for CASSPGTMRDQYF.

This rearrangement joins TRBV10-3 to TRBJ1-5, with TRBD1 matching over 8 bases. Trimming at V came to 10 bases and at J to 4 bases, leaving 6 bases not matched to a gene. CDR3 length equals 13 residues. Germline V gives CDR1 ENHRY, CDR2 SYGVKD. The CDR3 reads CATGTGPNQPQHF. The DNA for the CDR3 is TGTGCCACCGGGACAGGCCCTAATCAGCCCCAGCATTTT.

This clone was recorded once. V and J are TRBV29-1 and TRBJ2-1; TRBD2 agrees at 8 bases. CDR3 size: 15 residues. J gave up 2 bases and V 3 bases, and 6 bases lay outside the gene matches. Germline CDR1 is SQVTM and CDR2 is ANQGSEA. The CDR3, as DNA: TGCAGCGTTGAGCGGGGGGCAAGGGCCTACAATGAGCAGTTCTTC. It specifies CSVERGARAYNEQFF.

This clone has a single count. CDR3 nucleotides: TGTGCCAGCAGCGCCTGGACAGGGGGGACTGAAGCTTTCTTT. Its translation: CASSAWTGGTEAFF. V usage is TRBV7-2 and J usage is TRBJ1-1; TRBD1 matches 10 bases. Germline lookup yields CDR1 SGHTA and CDR2 FQGNSA. With 5 bases clipped from V and 5 bases from J, the junction kept 5 bases outside the gene matches. The CDR3 has 14 residues.

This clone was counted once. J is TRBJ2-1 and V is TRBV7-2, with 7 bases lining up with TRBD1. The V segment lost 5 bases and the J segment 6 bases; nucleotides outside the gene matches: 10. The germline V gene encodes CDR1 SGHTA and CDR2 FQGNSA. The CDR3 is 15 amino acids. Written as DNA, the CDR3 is TGTGCCAGCAGCAATAGACAGGGTCTTGGCAATGAGCAGTTCTTC. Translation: CASSNRQGLGNEQFF.

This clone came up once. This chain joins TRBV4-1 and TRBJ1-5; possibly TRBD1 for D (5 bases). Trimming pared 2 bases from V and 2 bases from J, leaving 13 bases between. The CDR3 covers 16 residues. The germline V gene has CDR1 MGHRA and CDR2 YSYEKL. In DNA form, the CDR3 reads TGCGCCAGCAGCCAATTCGGGGGTTTAGGCAATCAGCCCCAGCATTTT. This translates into CASSQFGGLGNQPQHF.

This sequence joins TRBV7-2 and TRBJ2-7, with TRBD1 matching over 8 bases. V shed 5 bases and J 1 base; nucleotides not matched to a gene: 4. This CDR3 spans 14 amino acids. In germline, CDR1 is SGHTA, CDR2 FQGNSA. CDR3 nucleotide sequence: TGTGCCAGCAGCCGGGACAGGAGGTCCTACGAGCAGTACTTC. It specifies CASSRDRRSYEQYF.

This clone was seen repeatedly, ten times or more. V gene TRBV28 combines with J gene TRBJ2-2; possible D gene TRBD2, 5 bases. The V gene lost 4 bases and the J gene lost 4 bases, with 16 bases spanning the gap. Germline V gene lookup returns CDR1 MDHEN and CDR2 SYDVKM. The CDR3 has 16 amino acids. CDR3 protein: CASSSGVALITGELFF. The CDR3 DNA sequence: TGTGCCAGCAGTTCCGGGGTAGCGCTAATCACCGGGGAGCTGTTTTTT. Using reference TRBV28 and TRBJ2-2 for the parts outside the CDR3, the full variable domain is DVKVTQSSRYLVKRTGEKVFLECVQDMDHENMFWYRQDPGLGLRLIYFSYDVKMKEKGDIPEGYSVSREKKERFSLILESASTNQTSMYLCASSSGVALITGELFFGEGSRLTVL.

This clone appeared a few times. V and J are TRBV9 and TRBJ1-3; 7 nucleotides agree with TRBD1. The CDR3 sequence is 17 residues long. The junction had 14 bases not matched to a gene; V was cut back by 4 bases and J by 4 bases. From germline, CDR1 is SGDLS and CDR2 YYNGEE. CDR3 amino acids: CASSPNPTGAGGNTIYF. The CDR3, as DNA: TGTGCCAGCAGCCCGAACCCTACAGGGGCAGGGGGAAACACCATATATTTT.

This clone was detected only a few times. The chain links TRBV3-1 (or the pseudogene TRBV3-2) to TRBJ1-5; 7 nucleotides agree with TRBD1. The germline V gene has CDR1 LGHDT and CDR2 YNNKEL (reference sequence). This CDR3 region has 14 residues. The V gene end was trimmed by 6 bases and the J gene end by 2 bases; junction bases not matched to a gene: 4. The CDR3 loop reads CASSRTGGNQPQHF. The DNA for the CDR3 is TGTGCCAGCAGTCGTACAGGGGGCAATCAGCCCCAGCATTTT.

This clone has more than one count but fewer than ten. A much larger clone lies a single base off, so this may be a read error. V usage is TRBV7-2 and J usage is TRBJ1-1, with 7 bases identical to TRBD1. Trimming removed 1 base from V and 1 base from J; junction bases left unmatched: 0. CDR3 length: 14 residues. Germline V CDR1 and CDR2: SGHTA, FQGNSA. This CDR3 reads CASSLDRGNTEAFF. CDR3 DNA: TGTGCCAGCAGCTTAGACAGGGGGAACACTGAAGCTTTCTTT.

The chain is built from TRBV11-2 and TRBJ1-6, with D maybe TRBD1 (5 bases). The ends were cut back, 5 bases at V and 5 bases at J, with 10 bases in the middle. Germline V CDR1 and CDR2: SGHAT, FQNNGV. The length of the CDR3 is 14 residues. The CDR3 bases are TGTGCCAGCAGCCGGCGGGGGAATAATTCACCCCTCCACTTT. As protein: CASSRRGNNSPLHF.